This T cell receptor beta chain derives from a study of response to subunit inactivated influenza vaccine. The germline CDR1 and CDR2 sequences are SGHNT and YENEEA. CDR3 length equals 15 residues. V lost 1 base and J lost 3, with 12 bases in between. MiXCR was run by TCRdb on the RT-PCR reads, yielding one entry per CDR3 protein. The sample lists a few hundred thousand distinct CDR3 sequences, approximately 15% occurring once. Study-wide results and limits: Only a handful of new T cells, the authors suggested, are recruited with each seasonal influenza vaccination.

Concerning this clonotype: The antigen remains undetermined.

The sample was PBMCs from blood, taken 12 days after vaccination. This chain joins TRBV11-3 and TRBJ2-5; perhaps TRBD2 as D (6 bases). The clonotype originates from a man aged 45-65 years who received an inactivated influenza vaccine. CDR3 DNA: TGTGCCAGCAGCTTAGGTGGCGGGGAGAAAGAGACCCAGTACTTC. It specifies CASSLGGGEKETQYF. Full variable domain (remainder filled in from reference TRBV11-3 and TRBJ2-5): EAGVVQSPRYKIIEKKQPVAFWCNPISGHNTLYWYLQNLGQGPELLIRYENEEAVDDSQLPKDRFSAERLKGVDSTLKIQPAELGDSAVYLCASSLGGGEKETQYFGPGTRLLVL.